These 13 T cell receptor beta chains came from one sample sequenced in a study of STAT5B mutations in CD4+ large granular lymphocyte leukemia. Only in-frame clones appear in the TCRdb table, and some are missing; sequencing was by immunoSEQ multiplex PCR. Of about 35,000 clones listed, around 63% are singletons. Sequencing input: CD4+ T cells from blood buffy coats. These receptors all stem from a human donor in good health.

V is TRBV6-5 and J is TRBJ1-2, with D perhaps TRBD1 (5 bases). The germline CDR1 and CDR2 sequences are MNHEY and SVGAGI. V shed 2 bases and J shed 6 bases, with 13 bases lying between them. The CDR3 consists of 14 residues. CDR3 region: CASSYVQGVNGYTF. The DNA of the CDR3 is TGTGCCAGCAGTTACGTTCAGGGCGTGAATGGCTACACCTTC.

V is TRBV5-6 and J is TRBJ1-2; possible D gene TRBD1, 5 bases. Deletions cut 0 bases from V and 5 bases from J, with 11 bases between. In germline, CDR1 is SGHDT, CDR2 YYEEEE. The CDR3 runs 14 residues. CDR3: CASSLEGFVYGYTF. CDR3 DNA: TGTGCCAGCAGCTTGGAGGGGTTCGTTTATGGCTACACCTTC.

V gene TRBV4-2 combines with J gene TRBJ2-1, with 8 bases lining up with TRBD1. Germline CDR1 and CDR2: LGHNA and YNFKEQ. J lost 2 bases, V lost 1 base, and 4 bases had no gene match. The length of the CDR3 is 16 residues. The CDR3 coding sequence is TGTGCCAGCAGCCAAGGGCAGGGGGCCACCTACAATGAGCAGTTCTTC. Translation gives CASSQGQGATYNEQFF.

This rearrangement joins TRBV25-1 to TRBJ1-1; 8 positions match TRBD1. CDR1 MGHDK and CDR2 SYGVNS come from the germline V gene. The trim removed 2 bases at V and 5 bases at J, leaving 16 bases unmatched. CDR3 length equals 18 residues. The CDR3 DNA follows: TGTGCCAGCAGTGAAGTGGGCAGGGGGCTTGGGGGACGAACTGAAGCTTTCTTT. Its protein is CASSEVGRGLGGRTEAFF.

The chain joins TRBV9 to TRBJ2-5; the D gene is possibly TRBD1 (6 bases). The CDR3 is 13 amino acids. The V gene's germline CDR1 is SGDLS and CDR2 YYNGEE. V dropped 7 bases and J dropped 3 bases, with 13 bases sitting between them. The CDR3 bases are TGTGCCAGCGGGCAGGGGATTAAAGAGACCCAGTACTTC. As protein: CASGQGIKETQYF.

This chain uses TRBV10-3 with TRBJ1-1, with D perhaps TRBD1 (6 bases). This CDR3 has 12 amino acids. Per germline, CDR1 ENHRY and CDR2 SYGVKD. With 3 bases removed from V and 11 bases from J, the gap between germline ends came to 13 bases. The CDR3 nucleotides are TGTGCCATCAGTGACCTTGGCCAGGGGGCTTTCTTT. It codes for CAISDLGQGAFF.

The chain couples TRBV19 to TRBJ2-3, with TRBD2 as a possible D gene (6 bases). The CDR3 is 11 residues long. Germline CDR1 reads LNHDA; CDR2 reads SQIVND (reference sequence). Deletions cut 4 bases from V and 10 bases from J, with 9 bases between. CDR3 DNA sequence: TGTGCCAGTAGTACGCGGGGTGCGCAGTATTTT. This codes for CASSTRGAQYF.

The sample holds a few counts of this clone. The chain uses TRBV4-2 and TRBJ1-6, with no clear D. This CDR3 spans 17 amino acids. The V end lost 0 bases, the J end lost 2 bases, and 11 bases lay between the germline ends. Looked up from germline, CDR1 is LGHNA and CDR2 is YNFKEQ. CDR3 DNA sequence: TGTGCCAGCAGCCAAGATAAAAGGGCAGCCTATAATTCACCCCTCCACTTT. Translated, it gives CASSQDKRAAYNSPLHF.

V gene TRBV7-8 combines with J gene TRBJ2-1, with 8 bases lining up with TRBD1. Germline assignment: CDR1 SGHVS and CDR2 FQNEAQ. The CDR3 runs 15 residues. The ends lost 5 bases at V and 2 bases at J; junction bases unmatched: 5. CDR3 in DNA: TGTGCCAGCAGCCCCGGACAGGGAACCTACAATGAGCAGTTCTTC. It translates to CASSPGQGTYNEQFF.

There are a few counts of this clone. V is TRBV6-5 and J is TRBJ1-5, with 7 bases fitting TRBD1. The CDR3 consists of 14 residues. The junction had 8 bases not matched to a gene; V was cut back by 6 bases and J by 6 bases. Germline V gene data show CDR1 as MNHEY and CDR2 as SVGAGI. CDR3 amino acids: CASSPGGQVQPQHF. DNA for the CDR3: TGTGCCAGCAGCCCAGGGGGACAAGTTCAGCCCCAGCATTTT.

In its sample, this clone was seen a few times. V gene TRBV5-5 combines with J gene TRBJ1-1, with a possible D match to TRBD1 (5 bases). Germline V lookup: CDR1 SGHKS, CDR2 YYEKEE (reference sequence). V shed 3 bases and J shed 1 base, with 13 bases lying between them. There are 15 residues in the CDR3. The CDR3 nucleotides read TGTGCCAGCAGCTGGGGGGAGAGAGGGAACACTGAAGCTTTCTTT. It codes for CASSWGERGNTEAFF.

The chain is built from TRBV6-1 and TRBJ1-5, with unresolved D. This CDR3 spans 16 amino acids. Trimming shortened V by 3 bases and J by 1 base, and 13 bases separated the two germline ends. The germline V gene has CDR1 MNHNS and CDR2 SASEGT. The CDR3 DNA reads TGTGCCAGCAGTGAGGACCCCGGCGGGAGCAATCAGCCCCAGCATTTT. Its translation is CASSEDPGGSNQPQHF.

V gene TRBV6-1 combines with J gene TRBJ1-4; 10 nucleotides line up with TRBD1. The germline V gene has CDR1 MNHNS and CDR2 SASEGT. V was pared by 10 bases and J by 7 bases, with 9 bases of the junction left unmatched. The CDR3 is 14 amino acids. This CDR3 is CAISSGDRGEKLFF. Here the CDR3 DNA reads TGTGCCATCAGCTCTGGGGACAGGGGTGAAAAACTGTTTTTT.